A selection of T cell receptor beta chains follows, all from one sample in a study of blood T cell repertoires in COVID-19. Some clones are missing from TCRdb's copy, which holds only in-frame ones; the method was immunoSEQ multiplex PCR. The top ten hold roughly 3.1% of the sample, which has 350,000 to 450,000 clones, roughly 86% seen once. Material: peripheral blood. These receptors originate from a human donor in a cohort sampled during active COVID-19. Both conserved end residues are part of each CDR3. Fields, in order: clone size, D gene, V gene, J gene, CDR3 protein, CDR3 DNA. D genes are given only for firm matches. A row's size may be missing; if present it is once, few, many or a size class.

NA	NA	TRBV28	TRBJ2-2	CASSFLSSLTYTGELFF	TGTGCCAGCAGTTTTCTGTCTAGCCTTACCTACACCGGGGAGCTGTTTTTT
NA	TRBD1	TRBV4-2	TRBJ1-5	CASSQSGGLQPQHF	TGTGCCAGCAGCCAATCAGGGGGCCTTCAGCCCCAGCATTTT
NA	NA	TRBV27	TRBJ2-1	CASRILIQGNEQFF	TGTGCCAGCAGAATACTTATACAGGGCAATGAGCAGTTCTTC
NA	NA	TRBV30	TRBJ1-5	CAWSVIYSNQPQHF	TGTGCCTGGAGTGTAATCTATAGCAATCAGCCCCAGCATTTT
NA	NA	TRBV29-1	TRBJ1-4	CSVATATNEKLFF	TGCAGCGTCGCGACAGCAACTAATGAAAAACTGTTTTTT
NA	NA	TRBV28	TRBJ1-2	CASSSGALNYGYTF	TGTGCCAGCAGTTCAGGGGCTCTTAACTATGGCTACACCTTC
NA	TRBD2	TRBV5-1	TRBJ2-7	CASSPNTLAFEQYF	TGCGCCAGCAGCCCTAACACACTAGCGTTTGAGCAGTACTTC
NA	TRBD1	TRBV5-6	TRBJ2-1	CASSSEFQRGPASYNEQFF	TGTGCCAGCAGCTCCGAATTTCAAAGGGGGCCGGCCTCCTACAATGAGCAGTTCTTC
NA	NA	TRBV19	TRBJ1-3	CASSTQQGYSGNTIYF	TGTGCCAGTAGCACCCAACAGGGATACTCTGGAAACACCATATATTTT
NA	NA	TRBV10-3	TRBJ2-3	CAISGGDSGTDTQYF	TGTGCCATCAGTGGGGGGGACAGTGGTACAGATACGCAGTATTTT
NA	NA	TRBV15	TRBJ2-7	CATSRDRQGGYTKQYF	TGTGCCACCAGCAGAGACCGACAGGGAGGATATACGAAGCAGTACTTC
NA	TRBD2	TRBV7-3	TRBJ2-7	CASSPNSGLGAYEQYF	TGTGCCAGCAGCCCCAATTCGGGACTAGGAGCCTACGAGCAGTACTTC
NA	TRBD2	TRBV27	TRBJ2-1	CASSTILAGQHNEQFF	TGTGCCAGCAGTACCATACTAGCGGGCCAGCATAATGAGCAGTTCTTC
NA	TRBD1	TRBV24-1	TRBJ2-3	CATSDSNRQGSRTDTQYF	TGTGCCACCAGTGATTCGAATCGACAGGGCAGTCGGACAGATACGCAGTATTTT
NA	TRBD1	TRBV6-1	TRBJ2-7	CASSGVGTVFSYEQYF	TGTGCCAGCAGTGGGGTTGGGACAGTTTTCTCCTACGAGCAGTACTTC
NA	NA	TRBV11-2	TRBJ2-5	CASSLKESLVRETQYF	TGTGCCAGCAGCTTAAAGGAGTCCCTAGTTCGAGAGACCCAGTACTTC
NA	NA	TRBV7-9	TRBJ2-7	CASSLQGMGYEQYF	TGTGCCAGCAGCTTACAGGGGATGGGGTACGAGCAGTACTTC
NA	TRBD1	TRBV6-1	TRBJ2-7	CASSEIPGQGGYEQYF	TGTGCCAGCAGTGAAATACCGGGACAGGGAGGGTACGAGCAGTACTTC
once	TRBD2	TRBV29-1	TRBJ2-1	CSVERAGTSGIHEQFF	TGCAGCGTGGAGAGGGCCGGGACTAGCGGGATCCATGAGCAGTTCTTC
NA	NA	TRBV30	TRBJ1-2	CAWSDSYSYGYTF	TGTGCCTGGAGTGACAGTTACTCTTATGGCTACACCTTC
NA	TRBD1	TRBV25-1	TRBJ2-5	CASSDKDRGLKATQYF	TGTGCCAGCAGTGATAAAGACAGGGGGCTTAAGGCGACCCAGTACTTC
NA	TRBD2	TRBV29-1	TRBJ2-1	CSVSSGAYNEQFF	TGCAGCGTTTCTAGCGGGGCTTACAATGAGCAGTTCTTC
NA	TRBD2	TRBV5-8	TRBJ2-7	CASSFFLAGGFSYEQYF	TGTGCCAGCAGCTTCTTCTTAGCGGGGGGCTTTTCCTACGAGCAGTACTTC
NA	TRBD2	TRBV28	TRBJ2-5	CASSTGTSGSQETQYF	TGTGCCAGCAGTACAGGGACTAGCGGTTCCCAAGAGACCCAGTACTTC
few	TRBD1	TRBV5-1	TRBJ2-7	CASSPKRDRDYEQYF	TGCGCCAGCAGCCCAAAGAGGGACAGGGACTACGAGCAGTACTTC
NA	NA	TRBV28	TRBJ2-2	CASSSGYKDSGELFF	TGTGCCAGCAGCTCGGGATACAAGGATTCCGGGGAGCTGTTTTTT
NA	NA	TRBV2	TRBJ2-1	CASTLPSYNEQFF	TGTGCCAGCACCCTTCCCTCCTACAATGAGCAGTTCTTC
NA	NA	TRBV6-1	TRBJ2-6	CASSVHRDSGANVLTF	TGTGCCAGCAGTGTACACAGGGACTCTGGGGCCAACGTCCTGACTTTC
NA	NA	TRBV18	TRBJ1-5	CASSPTPGEGAQHF	TGTGCCAGCTCACCGACTCCAGGGGAAGGGGCCCAGCATTTT
few	TRBD1	TRBV6-7	TRBJ2-7	CASSYEQGAHCYEQYF	TGTGCCAGCAGTTACGAACAGGGGGCGCATTGCTACGAGCAGTACTTC
NA	NA	TRBV11-3	TRBJ2-1	CASSLEAGGKDEQFF	TGTGCCAGCAGCTTAGAAGCAGGGGGGAAGGATGAGCAGTTCTTC
NA	TRBD2	TRBV6-5	TRBJ2-7	CASSPPRAGGPGQYF	TGTGCCAGCAGCCCCCCTCGAGCGGGAGGACCGGGGCAGTACTTC
NA	TRBD2	TRBV19	TRBJ2-7	CASSIDLSGGRDEQYF	TGTGCCAGTAGTATAGACTTAAGCGGGGGGCGCGACGAGCAGTACTTC
few	TRBD2	TRBV18	TRBJ2-3	CASSPSSSGSGGDLQYF	TGTGCCAGCTCACCTTCCTCCTCAGGGAGCGGGGGGGACCTGCAGTATTTT
NA	NA	TRBV25-1	TRBJ2-1	CASGWAADEQFF	TGTGCCAGCGGTTGGGCTGCAGATGAGCAGTTCTTC
NA	TRBD1	TRBV24-1	TRBJ1-5	CATSDATGGGQPQHF	TGTGCCACCAGTGATGCCACAGGGGGGGGTCAGCCCCAGCATTTT
NA	NA	TRBV4-1	TRBJ2-7	CASSHGGQTYEQYF	TGCGCCAGCAGCCATGGTGGACAGACCTACGAGCAGTACTTC
few	TRBD1	TRBV4-2	TRBJ1-1	CASSQETGGDEAFF	TGTGCCAGCAGCCAAGAGACAGGGGGCGATGAAGCTTTCTTT